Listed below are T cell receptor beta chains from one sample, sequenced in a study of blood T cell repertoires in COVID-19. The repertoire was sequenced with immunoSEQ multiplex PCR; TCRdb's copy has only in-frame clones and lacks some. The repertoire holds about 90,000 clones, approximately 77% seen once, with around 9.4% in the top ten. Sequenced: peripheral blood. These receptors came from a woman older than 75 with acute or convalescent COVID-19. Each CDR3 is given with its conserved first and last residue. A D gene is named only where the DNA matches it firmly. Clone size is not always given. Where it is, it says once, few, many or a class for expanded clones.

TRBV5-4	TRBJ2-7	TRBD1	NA	CASRMDGQVFEQYF	TGTGCCAGCAGGATGGACGGACAGGTCTTCGAGCAGTACTTC
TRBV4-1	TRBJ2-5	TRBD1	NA	CASSLGTGRQETQYF	TGCGCCAGCAGCCTAGGGACAGGTCGACAAGAGACCCAGTACTTC
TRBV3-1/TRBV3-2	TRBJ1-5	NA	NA	CASSPAGGISNQPQHF	TGTGCCAGCAGCCCCGCCGGGGGAATCAGCAATCAGCCCCAGCATTTT
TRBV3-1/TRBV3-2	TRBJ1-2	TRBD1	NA	CASSSRGGRGYTF	TGTGCCAGCAGCTCTCGAGGGGGCCGGGGCTACACCTTC
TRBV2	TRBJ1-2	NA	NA	CASSAQGTGYTF	TGTGCCAGCAGCGCCCAGGGGACTGGCTACACCTTC
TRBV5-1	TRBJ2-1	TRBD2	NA	CASSILAGANNEQFF	TGCGCCAGCAGCATACTAGCGGGGGCCAACAATGAGCAGTTCTTC
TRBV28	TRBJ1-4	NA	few	CASSLIRGINEKLFF	TGTGCCAGCAGTTTAATAAGGGGGATCAATGAAAAACTGTTTTTT
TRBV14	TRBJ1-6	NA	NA	CASSHPNSPLHF	TGTGCCAGCAGCCACCCAAATTCACCCCTCCACTTT
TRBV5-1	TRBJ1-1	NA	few	CASSLAEGGREAFF	TGCGCCAGCAGCTTGGCCGAAGGGGGACGAGAAGCTTTCTTT
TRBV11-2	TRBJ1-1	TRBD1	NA	CASSLRQGNTEAFF	TGTGCCAGCAGCCTGCGACAGGGAAACACTGAAGCTTTCTTT
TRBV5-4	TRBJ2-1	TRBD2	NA	CASSLPSGGVYNEQFF	TGTGCCAGCAGCTTGCCTAGCGGGGGGGTTTACAATGAGCAGTTCTTC
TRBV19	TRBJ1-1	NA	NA	CASSITGLMNTEAFF	TGTGCCAGTAGTATTACAGGGTTGATGAACACTGAAGCTTTCTTT
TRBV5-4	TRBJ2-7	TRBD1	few	CATQGQGAYEQYF	TGTGCTACCCAGGGACAGGGGGCCTACGAGCAGTACTTC
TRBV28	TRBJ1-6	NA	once	CASSSRDSGRNSPLHF	TGTGCCAGCAGTTCCCGGGACTCGGGGCGAAATTCACCCCTCCACTTT
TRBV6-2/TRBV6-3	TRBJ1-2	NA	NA	CASSYSPTVYGYTF	TGTGCCAGCAGTTACTCCCCCACAGTGTATGGCTACACCTTC
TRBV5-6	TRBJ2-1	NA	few	CASSLRVLVHNEQFF	TGTGCCAGCAGCTTGCGAGTACTAGTTCACAATGAGCAGTTCTTC
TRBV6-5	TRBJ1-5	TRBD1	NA	CASSETGNSNQPQHF	TGTGCCAGCAGCGAGACAGGGAATAGCAATCAGCCCCAGCATTTT
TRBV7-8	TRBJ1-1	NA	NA	CASSPKRTALNTEAFF	TGTGCCAGCAGCCCAAAGAGGACAGCATTGAACACTGAAGCTTTCTTT
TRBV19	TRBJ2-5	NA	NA	CASSSRRMGRETQYF	TGTGCCAGTAGCTCCCGGAGGATGGGGAGGGAGACCCAGTACTTC
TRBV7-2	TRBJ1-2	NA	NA	CASSLAPPGEGYTF	TGTGCCAGCAGCTTAGCGCCCCCCGGGGAAGGCTACACCTTC
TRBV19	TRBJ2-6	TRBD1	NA	CASSSGPGTAFTLGANVLTF	TGTGCCAGTAGTTCCGGACCTGGGACAGCATTTACTCTGGGGGCCAACGTCCTGACTTTC